The 3 T cell receptor beta chains presented below share a single source sample, sequenced in a study of T cell responses to AZD1222 COVID-19 vaccine. Sequencing used immunoSEQ multiplex PCR; TCRdb keeps in-frame clones, though not all of them. The sample carries roughly 100,000 clones, about 86% recorded once. Specimen: peripheral blood, collected on day 0 of AZD1222 vaccination. These receptors originate from an adult in good health.

The chain employs TRBV4-2 and TRBJ1-5; a possible D gene is TRBD1 (6 bases). Germline-derived CDR1 and CDR2 are LGHNA and YNFKEQ. CDR3 length: 19 residues. With 3 bases removed from V and 2 bases from J, the gap between germline ends came to 23 bases. The CDR3 region is CASSQWGPGRGAGNQPQHF. The DNA of the CDR3 is TGTGCCAGCAGCCAGTGGGGGCCGGGTCGGGGGGCGGGCAATCAGCCCCAGCATTTT.

This chain joins TRBV19 and TRBJ2-1; 9 bases are a match to TRBD1. The CDR3 runs to 12 residues. Looked up from germline, CDR1 is LNHDA and CDR2 is SQIVND (reference sequence). V shed 6 bases, J shed 12 bases, and the junction held 6 bases outside the gene matches. CDR3 coding DNA: TGTGCCAGTAGCGAACAGGGGGCTAGGCAGTTCTTC. It yields the protein CASSEQGARQFF.

The chain recombines TRBV20-1 with TRBJ2-1; the match to TRBD2 covers 14 bases. With 3 bases clipped from V and 15 bases from J, the junction kept 10 bases outside the gene matches. The CDR3 contains 14 residues. Germline assignment: CDR1 DFQATT and CDR2 SNEGSKA (reference sequence). The CDR3 coding sequence is TGCAGTGCTAGTGGGACTAGCGGGAGTAGGGATTTGTTCTTC. It codes for CSASGTSGSRDLFF.